This TCR beta chain came from a study of cytomegalovirus exposure and HLA in healthy donors. Overall study findings and caveats: The investigators catalogued under 200 TCR beta chains as cytomegalovirus-associated. Presence/absence results assume similar sequencing depth per donor, which may not hold.

60 Vbeta and 13 Jbeta primers were used in PCR. Method: immunoSEQ multiplex PCR; TCRdb's copy keeps in-frame clones and lacks some. This repertoire shows 80,000 to 130,000 clones, approximately 70% found once; its top ten account for more than 4.5%. Details on this clone: Its specificity is unknown.

The CDR3 runs 16 residues. Germline CDR1 is SGHVS and CDR2 is FQNEAQ. The V gene lost 5 bases and the J gene lost 0 bases, with 14 bases spanning the gap. The rearrangement uses TRBV7-8 and TRBJ1-3; D unresolved. The sequenced sample consisted of PBMCs. The receptor comes from a woman aged 18-29 years in good health and CMV-seropositive. DNA for the CDR3: TGTGCCAGCAGCCCCCGTGCAGGTCTCTCTGGAAACACCATATATTTT. Amino acid sequence: CASSPRAGLSGNTIYF.